This TCR beta chain was sequenced in a study of shared clonotypes between healthy human individuals. Study-wide findings and caveats: It was the non-shared clonotypes that had lower generation probabilities than clonotypes shared by all four donors.

Details on this clone: The antigen is undetermined. Distinct nucleotide sequences in the sample also encode this CDR3.

This table comes from immunoSEQ multiplex PCR, and its TCRdb copy is limited to in-frame clones, with some not included. The table records approximately 940,000 clones, about three quarters of them present only once. The V end lost 0 bases, the J end lost 1 base, and 4 bases lay between the germline ends. The V gene's germline CDR1 is SGHTA and CDR2 FQGNSA. This CDR3 comprises 14 residues. Donors, without exception, were Caucasian adults residing in Nashville, Tennessee. The receptor was isolated from a man younger than 35 in good health. The chain uses TRBV7-2 and TRBJ2-4; D gene uncertain. Sequencing input: memory CD4+ T cells sorted from blood. Specified subset: CD45RA-negative fraction. For the CDR3, the DNA is TGTGCCAGCAGCTTAGCGGGGGCCAAAAACATTCAGTACTTC. Translated: CASSLAGAKNIQYF.